This T cell receptor (beta chain) was identified in a study of PD-L1 blockade in urothelial cancer. Study overall: Atezolizumab 1,200 mg was given intravenously every 3 weeks, starting 2014. Of prior chemotherapy regimens, patients had received between 0 and 3. General study points: Sub-median blood TCR clonality before treatment predicted longer survival.

Indicated time point: peripheral blood 6 weeks after treatment start. Locally advanced or metastatic urothelial carcinoma was diagnosed in the patients. This CDR3 is 15 amino acids long. Germline-derived CDR1 and CDR2 are SGHAT and FQNNGV. The germline V and J ends were trimmed by 0 bases and 6 bases, with 14 bases remaining between them. The assay was immunoSEQ multiplex PCR, and TCRdb's table has in-frame clones only and misses some. Of about 120,000 clones listed, around 89% are singletons. A word on this clone: Antigen: not known.

The receptor was derived from a man between 60 and 75 years old with urothelial cancer. Sequenced material: PBMCs, taken around atezolizumab (anti-PD-L1) treatment. The chain has TRBV11-2 and TRBJ1-1; D is unresolved. The CDR3 protein is CASSLDGQPYAEAFF. The CDR3 bases are TGTGCCAGCAGCTTAGATGGCCAACCGTACGCTGAAGCTTTCTTT.